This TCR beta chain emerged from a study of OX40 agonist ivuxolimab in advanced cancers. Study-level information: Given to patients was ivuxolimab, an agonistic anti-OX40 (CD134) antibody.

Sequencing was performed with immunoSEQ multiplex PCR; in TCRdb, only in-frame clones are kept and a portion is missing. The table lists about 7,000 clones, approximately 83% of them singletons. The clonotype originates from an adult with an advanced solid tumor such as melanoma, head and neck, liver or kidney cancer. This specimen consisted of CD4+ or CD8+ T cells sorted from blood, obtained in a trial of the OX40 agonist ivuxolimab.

The CDR3: CASSPVHYEQYF. The DNA of the CDR3 is TGTGCCAGCAGCCCCGTCCACTACGAGCAGTACTTC. The V and J genes are TRBV5-5 and TRBJ2-7; no firm D call. V gave up 4 bases and J gave up 3 bases, with 8 bases separating them. The germline V gene has CDR1 SGHKS and CDR2 YYEKEE (reference sequence). This CDR3 has 12 residues.